The 14 T cell receptor beta chains reported below all come from one sample, sequenced in a study of CD8 T cells in Susac syndrome. RNA was extracted with the RNeasy kit, and a quantity of roughly 0.45 to 1 ug was reverse transcribed using random hexamers. From the immunoSEQ multiplex PCR reads, TCRdb called clonotypes with MiXCR, one entry per CDR3 protein. Among around 280,000 distinct CDR3 sequences listed, around 83% were seen once. Input material: CD8+ T cells from PBMCs. All receptors derive from a human donor with multiple sclerosis.

The genes are TRBV28 and TRBJ2-2; TRBD1 is a possible D gene (6 bases). This CDR3 has 14 residues. Germline-derived CDR1 and CDR2 are MDHEN and SYDVKM. V shed 8 bases and J shed 1 base, with 11 bases lying between them. The CDR3 here is CASGRTENTGELFF. The DNA of the CDR3 is TGTGCCAGCGGACGGACAGAGAACACCGGGGAGCTGTTTTTT.

The chain combines TRBV15 with TRBJ2-5; D ambiguous. CDR3 length: 14 amino acids. Germline CDR1 reads LNHNV; CDR2 reads YYDKDF (reference sequence). V dropped 1 base and J dropped 3 bases, with 9 bases sitting between them. Here the CDR3 reads CATSRGGEKETQYF. CDR3 bases: TGTGCCACCAGCAGAGGTGGAGAGAAAGAGACCCAGTACTTC.

This chain connects TRBV27 to TRBJ2-4, with 7 bases aligning to TRBD1. V shed 3 bases and J 8 bases; nucleotides not matched to a gene: 10. There are 15 residues in the CDR3. Germline assignment: CDR1 MNHEY and CDR2 SMNVEV (reference sequence). CDR3 sequence reads: CASSFTPKGADIQYF. CDR3 nucleotides: TGTGCCAGCAGTTTCACCCCGAAGGGGGCGGACATTCAGTACTTC.

In this sample, this clonotype turned up once. The chain joins TRBV29-1 to TRBJ1-2, with a tentative D call TRBD1 (6 bases). CDR1 and CDR2 (germline): SQVTM, ANQGSEA. V was shortened by 6 bases and J by 4 bases, with 15 bases between the two germline ends. This CDR3 is 13 amino acids long. CDR3 amino acids: CSVSDRSAYGYTF. DNA of the CDR3: TGCAGCGTGTCGGACAGATCGGCCTATGGCTACACCTTC.

The chain carries TRBV12-3 or TRBV12-4 and TRBJ1-3; D may be TRBD1 (5 bases). The CDR3 contains 14 residues. V was clipped by 6 bases and J by 0 bases, with 9 bases between them. The CDR3 sequence: CASRVDSSGNTIYF. In DNA, the CDR3 is TGTGCCAGCAGAGTCGACAGCTCTGGAAACACCATATATTTT.

The chain has TRBV9 and TRBJ2-5; 7 nucleotides align to TRBD2. The ends lost 4 bases at V and 4 bases at J; junction bases unmatched: 19. The CDR3 runs 18 residues. Germline V gene sequence: CDR1 SGDLS, CDR2 YYNGEE. The DNA of the CDR3 is TGTGCCAGCAGCCCTAGCGGTACAACATTAGGGAGAGGAGAGACCCAGTACTTC. This encodes CASSPSGTTLGRGETQYF.

The V gene is TRBV30, the J gene TRBJ2-7, with D perhaps TRBD1 (5 bases). CDR3 length: 13 amino acids. Between the trimmed V and J ends, which lost 8 bases and 6 bases, there was a span of 20 bases. Germline V gives CDR1 GTSNPN, CDR2 SVGIG (reference sequence). This CDR3 reads CARTEDIGGEQYF. The CDR3 DNA is TGTGCCCGTACTGAGGACATCGGCGGCGAGCAGTACTTC.

V usage is TRBV27 and J usage is TRBJ2-7; perhaps TRBD1 as D (5 bases). The germline gives CDR1 MNHEY, CDR2 SMNVEV (reference sequence). The CDR3 loop spans 13 amino acids. Between the trimmed V and J ends, which lost 1 base and 3 bases, there was a span of 7 bases. The CDR3 DNA follows: TGTGCCAGCAGTTTATGGGGCGGCTACGAGCAGTACTTC. Its translation: CASSLWGGYEQYF.

This clonotype has a single count. The CDR3 DNA reads as TGTGCCAGCACCTCGGGGACTAGCGGAAATGAGCAGTTCTTC. Its protein product is CASTSGTSGNEQFF. The chain is built from TRBV9 and TRBJ2-1, with 11 bases aligning to TRBD2. Trimming took 6 bases from V and 7 from J; bases not matched to a gene: 6. This CDR3 is built from 14 residues. From germline, CDR1 is SGDLS and CDR2 YYNGEE.

The chain couples TRBV5-4 to TRBJ2-1; a possible D gene is TRBD1 (6 bases). The germline V gene has CDR1 SGHNT and CDR2 YYREEE (reference sequence). V gave up 0 bases and J gave up 8 bases, with 18 bases separating them. The CDR3 sequence is 16 residues long. CDR3 sequence reads: CASSLDIGGEVDEQFF. Here the CDR3 DNA reads TGTGCCAGCAGCTTGGATATTGGGGGCGAAGTCGATGAGCAGTTCTTC.

The chain links TRBV27 to TRBJ2-7; D is possibly TRBD2 (6 bases). Germline CDR1 and CDR2: MNHEY and SMNVEV (reference sequence). This CDR3 has 13 amino acids. V was clipped by 6 bases and J by 5 bases, with 14 bases between them. In DNA form, the CDR3 reads TGTGCCAGCAGCTCGACTAGTGTCCACGAGCAGTACTTC. This sequence encodes CASSSTSVHEQYF.

The rearrangement links TRBV20-1 to TRBJ2-3; D not resolved. This CDR3 comprises 12 residues. V lost 0 bases and J lost 6, with 7 bases in between. CDR1 is DFQATT, CDR2 SNEGSKA, per germline (reference sequence). In nucleotides, the CDR3 is TGCAGTGCTAGAGATCGGAAGGATACGCAGTATTTT. Protein: CSARDRKDTQYF.

Written as DNA, the CDR3 is TGTGCCAGCAGTGGATCCAAATACGAGCAGTACTTC. It yields the protein CASSGSKYEQYF. V and J are TRBV27 and TRBJ2-7; D gene unclear. Germline V gene data show CDR1 as MNHEY and CDR2 as SMNVEV (reference sequence). CDR3 length: 12 residues. V was trimmed by 5 bases and J by 4 bases, leaving 9 bases between them.

V and J are TRBV4-1 and TRBJ2-7; D not certain. The V end was cut by 0 bases, the J end by 3 bases, with 15 bases between. This CDR3 is 16 amino acids long. CDR1 is MGHRA and CDR2 is YSYEKL in the germline V gene. The CDR3 reads CASSQEGIPALYEQYF. The CDR3 DNA sequence: TGCGCCAGCAGCCAAGAGGGGATCCCGGCCCTCTACGAGCAGTACTTC.